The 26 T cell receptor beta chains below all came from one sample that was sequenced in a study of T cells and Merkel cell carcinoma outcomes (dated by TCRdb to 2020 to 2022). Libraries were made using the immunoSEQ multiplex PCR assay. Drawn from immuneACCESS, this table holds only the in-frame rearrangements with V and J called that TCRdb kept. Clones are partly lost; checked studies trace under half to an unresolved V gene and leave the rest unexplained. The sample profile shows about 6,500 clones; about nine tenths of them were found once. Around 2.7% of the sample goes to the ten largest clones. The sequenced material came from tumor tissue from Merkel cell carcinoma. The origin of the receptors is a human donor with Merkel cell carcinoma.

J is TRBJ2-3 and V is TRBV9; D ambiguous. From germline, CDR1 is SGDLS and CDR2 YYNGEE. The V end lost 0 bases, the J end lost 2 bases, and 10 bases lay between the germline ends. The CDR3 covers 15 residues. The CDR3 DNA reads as TGTGCCAGCAGCGTAGATGGCAGAACCACAGATACGCAGTATTTT. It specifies CASSVDGRTTDTQYF.

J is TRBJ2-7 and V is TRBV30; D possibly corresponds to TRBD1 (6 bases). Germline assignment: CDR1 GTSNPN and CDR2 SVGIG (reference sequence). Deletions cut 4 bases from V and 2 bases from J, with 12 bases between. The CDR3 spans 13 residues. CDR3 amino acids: CAWIDTGPYEQYF. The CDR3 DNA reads TGTGCCTGGATTGACACAGGGCCCTACGAGCAGTACTTC. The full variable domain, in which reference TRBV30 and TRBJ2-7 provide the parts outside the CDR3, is SQTIHQWPATLVQPVGSPLSLECTVEGTSNPNLYWYRQAAGRGLQLLFYSVGIGQISSEVPQNLSASRPQDRQFILSSKKLLLSDSGFYLCAWIDTGPYEQYFGPGTRLTVT.

The CDR3 reads CASSFGLAERETQYF. CDR3 in DNA: TGTGCCAGCAGCTTCGGACTAGCGGAGAGAGAGACCCAGTACTTC. The chain links TRBV11-2 to TRBJ2-5; 10 bases line up with TRBD2. The V and J ends lost 3 bases and 4 bases, in that order; junction bases with no gene match: 5. Germline loops: CDR1 SGHAT, CDR2 FQNNGV. This CDR3 comprises 15 residues.

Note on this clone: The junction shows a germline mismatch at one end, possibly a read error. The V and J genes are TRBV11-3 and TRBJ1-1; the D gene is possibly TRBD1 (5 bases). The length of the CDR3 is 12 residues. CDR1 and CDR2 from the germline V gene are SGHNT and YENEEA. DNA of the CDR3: TGTGCAAGCAGCTTAGACAGCACTGAAGCTTTCTTT. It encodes CASSLDSTEAFF.

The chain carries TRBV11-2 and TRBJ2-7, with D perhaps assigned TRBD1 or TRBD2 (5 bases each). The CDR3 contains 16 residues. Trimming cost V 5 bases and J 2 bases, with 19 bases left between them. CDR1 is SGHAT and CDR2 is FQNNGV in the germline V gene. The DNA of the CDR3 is TGTGCCAGCAGCCCGACCGCTGGGACGGGAACCTACGAGCAGTACGTC. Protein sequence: CASSPTAGTGTYEQYV.

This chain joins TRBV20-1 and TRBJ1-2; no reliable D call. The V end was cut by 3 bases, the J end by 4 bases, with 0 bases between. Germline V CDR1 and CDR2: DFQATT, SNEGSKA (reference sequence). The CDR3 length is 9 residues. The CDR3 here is CSASYGYTF. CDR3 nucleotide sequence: TGCAGTGCTAGCTATGGCTACACCTTC.

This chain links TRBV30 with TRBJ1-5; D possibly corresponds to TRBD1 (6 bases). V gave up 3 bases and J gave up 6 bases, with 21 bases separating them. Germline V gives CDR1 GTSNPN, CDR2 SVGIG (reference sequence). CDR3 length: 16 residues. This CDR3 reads CAWSAVGGGHSQPQHF. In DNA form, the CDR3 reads TGTGCCTGGAGCGCGGTTGGAGGGGGGCATTCTCAGCCCCAGCATTTT.

Written as DNA, the CDR3 is TGTGCCAGCAGCTCGAGACAGGGGGCGCGAACTGAAGCTTTCTTT. It specifies CASSSRQGARTEAFF. The rearrangement uses TRBV5-6 and TRBJ1-1; 10 bases are a match to TRBD1. V was clipped by 3 bases and J by 5 bases; unmatched bases: 7. The CDR3 runs to 15 residues. CDR1 and CDR2 from the germline V gene are SGHDT and YYEEEE.

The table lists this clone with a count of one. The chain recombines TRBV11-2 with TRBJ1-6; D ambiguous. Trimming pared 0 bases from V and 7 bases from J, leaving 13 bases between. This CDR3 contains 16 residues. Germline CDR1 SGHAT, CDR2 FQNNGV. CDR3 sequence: CASSLDGGFANSPLHF. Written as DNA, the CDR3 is TGTGCCAGCAGCTTAGATGGCGGGTTCGCGAATTCACCCCTCCACTTT.

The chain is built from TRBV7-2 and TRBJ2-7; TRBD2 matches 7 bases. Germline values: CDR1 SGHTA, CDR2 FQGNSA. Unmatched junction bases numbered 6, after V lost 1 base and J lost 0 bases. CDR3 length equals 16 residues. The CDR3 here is CASSLGFGGYSYEQYF. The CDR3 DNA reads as TGTGCCAGCAGCTTAGGATTCGGGGGGTACTCCTACGAGCAGTACTTC.

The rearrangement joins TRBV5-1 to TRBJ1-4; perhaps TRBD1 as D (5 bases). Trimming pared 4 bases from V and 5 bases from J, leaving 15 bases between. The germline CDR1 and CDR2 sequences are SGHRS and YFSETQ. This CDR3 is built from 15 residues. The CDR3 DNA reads TGCGCCAGCAGCAGGGAGGGGACGGGCAATGAAAAACTGTTTTTT. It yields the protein CASSREGTGNEKLFF.

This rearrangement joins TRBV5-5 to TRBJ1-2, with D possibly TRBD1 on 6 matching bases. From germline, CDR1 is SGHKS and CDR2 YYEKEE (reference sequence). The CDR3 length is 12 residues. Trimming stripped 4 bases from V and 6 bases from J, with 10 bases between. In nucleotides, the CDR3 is TGTGCCAGCAGCCCGACAGGAAATGGCTACACCTTC. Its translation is CASSPTGNGYTF.

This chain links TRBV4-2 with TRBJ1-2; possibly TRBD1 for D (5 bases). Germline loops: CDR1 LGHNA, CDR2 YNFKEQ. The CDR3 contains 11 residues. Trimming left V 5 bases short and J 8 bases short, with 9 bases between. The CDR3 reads CASSFRTGYTF. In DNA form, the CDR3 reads TGTGCCAGCAGCTTTCGGACAGGCTACACCTTC.

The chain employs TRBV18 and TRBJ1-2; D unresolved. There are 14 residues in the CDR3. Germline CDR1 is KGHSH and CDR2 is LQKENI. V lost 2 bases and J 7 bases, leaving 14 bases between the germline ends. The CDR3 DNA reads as TGTGCCAGCTCACCAACGAATGGCCTTGGTGGCTACACCTTC. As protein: CASSPTNGLGGYTF.

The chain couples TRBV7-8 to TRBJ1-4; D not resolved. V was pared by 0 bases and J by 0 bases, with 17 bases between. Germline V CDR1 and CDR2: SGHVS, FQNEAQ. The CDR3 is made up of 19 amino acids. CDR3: CASSLAPTADRATNEKLFF. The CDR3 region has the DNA TGTGCCAGCAGCTTAGCGCCGACCGCGGATAGAGCAACTAATGAAAAACTGTTTTTT.

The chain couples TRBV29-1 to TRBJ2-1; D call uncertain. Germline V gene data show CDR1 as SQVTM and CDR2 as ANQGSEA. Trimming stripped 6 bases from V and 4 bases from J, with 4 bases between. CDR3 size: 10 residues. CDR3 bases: TGCAGCGTGGGGTACAATGAGCAGTTCTTC. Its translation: CSVGYNEQFF.

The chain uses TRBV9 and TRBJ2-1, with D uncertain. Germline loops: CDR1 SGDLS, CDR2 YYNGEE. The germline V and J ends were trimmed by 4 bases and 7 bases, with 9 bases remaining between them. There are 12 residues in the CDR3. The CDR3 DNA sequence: TGTGCCAGCAGCATACACAGTAATGAGCAGTTCTTC. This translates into CASSIHSNEQFF.

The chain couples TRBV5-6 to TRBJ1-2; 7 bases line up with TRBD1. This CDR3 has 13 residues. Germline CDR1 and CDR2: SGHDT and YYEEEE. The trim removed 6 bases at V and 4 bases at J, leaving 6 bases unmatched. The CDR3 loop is CASNGGQSYGYTF. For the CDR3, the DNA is TGTGCCAGCAACGGGGGACAGTCCTATGGCTACACCTTC.

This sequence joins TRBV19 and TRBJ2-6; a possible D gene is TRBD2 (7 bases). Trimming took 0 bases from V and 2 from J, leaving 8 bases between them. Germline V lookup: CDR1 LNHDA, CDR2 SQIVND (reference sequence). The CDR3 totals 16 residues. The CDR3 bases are TGTGCCAGTAGTATAGAAGGGGGGGCTGGGGCCAACGTCCTGACTTTC. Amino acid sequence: CASSIEGGAGANVLTF.

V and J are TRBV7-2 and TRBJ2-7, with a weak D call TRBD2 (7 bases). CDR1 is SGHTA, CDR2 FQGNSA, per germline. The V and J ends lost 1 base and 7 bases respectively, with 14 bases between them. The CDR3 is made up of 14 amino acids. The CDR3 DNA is TGTGCCAGCAGCTTAGGTCGGGGGGCGCGGGAGCAGTACTTC. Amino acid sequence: CASSLGRGAREQYF.

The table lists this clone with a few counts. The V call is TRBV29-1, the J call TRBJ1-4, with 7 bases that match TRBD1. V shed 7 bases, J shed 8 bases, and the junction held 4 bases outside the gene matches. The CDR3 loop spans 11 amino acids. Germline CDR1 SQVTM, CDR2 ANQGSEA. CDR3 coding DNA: TGCAGCGCCGACAGGGAGGAAAAACTGTTTTTT. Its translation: CSADREEKLFF.

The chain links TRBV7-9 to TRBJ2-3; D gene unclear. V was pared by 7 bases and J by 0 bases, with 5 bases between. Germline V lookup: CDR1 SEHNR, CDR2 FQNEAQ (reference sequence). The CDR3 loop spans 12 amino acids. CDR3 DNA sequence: TGTGCCAGCACAGCGAGCACAGATACGCAGTATTTT. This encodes CASTASTDTQYF. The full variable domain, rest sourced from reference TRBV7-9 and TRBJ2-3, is DTGVSQNPRHKITKRGQNVTFRCDPISEHNRLYWYRQTLGQGPEFLTYFQNEAQLEKSRLLSDRFSAERPKGSFSTLEIQRTEQGDSAMYLCASTASTDTQYFGPGTRLTVL.

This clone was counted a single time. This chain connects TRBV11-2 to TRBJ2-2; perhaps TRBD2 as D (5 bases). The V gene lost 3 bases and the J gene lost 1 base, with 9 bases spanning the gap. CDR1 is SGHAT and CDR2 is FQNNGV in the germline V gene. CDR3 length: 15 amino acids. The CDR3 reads CASSFPGLNTGELFF. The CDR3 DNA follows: TGTGCCAGCAGCTTCCCAGGACTGAACACCGGGGAGCTGTTTTTT.

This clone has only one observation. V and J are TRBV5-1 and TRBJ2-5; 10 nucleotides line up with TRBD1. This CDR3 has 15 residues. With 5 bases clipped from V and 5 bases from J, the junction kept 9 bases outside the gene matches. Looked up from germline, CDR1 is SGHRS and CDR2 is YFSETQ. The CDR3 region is CASSPDRGRGETQYF. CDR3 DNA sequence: TGCGCCAGCAGTCCCGACAGGGGGCGAGGGGAGACCCAGTACTTC.

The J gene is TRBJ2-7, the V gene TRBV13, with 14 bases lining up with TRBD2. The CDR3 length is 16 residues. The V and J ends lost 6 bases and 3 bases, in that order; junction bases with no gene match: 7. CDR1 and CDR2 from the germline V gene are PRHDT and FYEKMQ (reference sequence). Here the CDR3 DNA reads TGTGCCAGCAGTATAGGGACTAGCGGGAGCTTCTACGAGCAGTACGTC. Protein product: CASSIGTSGSFYEQYV.

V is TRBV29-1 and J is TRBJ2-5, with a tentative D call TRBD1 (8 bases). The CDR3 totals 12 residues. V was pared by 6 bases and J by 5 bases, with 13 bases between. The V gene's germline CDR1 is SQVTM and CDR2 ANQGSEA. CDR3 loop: CSVDRGGETQYF. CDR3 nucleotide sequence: TGCAGCGTAGACAGGGGAGGGGAGACCCAGTACTTC.